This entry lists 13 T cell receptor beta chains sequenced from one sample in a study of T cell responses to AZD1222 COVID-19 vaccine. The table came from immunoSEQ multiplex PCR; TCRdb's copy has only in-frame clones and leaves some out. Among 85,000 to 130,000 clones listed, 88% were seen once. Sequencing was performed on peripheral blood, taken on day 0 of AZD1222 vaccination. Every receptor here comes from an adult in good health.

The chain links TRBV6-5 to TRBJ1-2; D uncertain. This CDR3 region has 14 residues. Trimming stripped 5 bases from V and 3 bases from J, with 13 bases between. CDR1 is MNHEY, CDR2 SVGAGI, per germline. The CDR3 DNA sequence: TGTGCCAGCAGTCCGCTCACCAGTTACTATGGCTACACCTTC. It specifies CASSPLTSYYGYTF.

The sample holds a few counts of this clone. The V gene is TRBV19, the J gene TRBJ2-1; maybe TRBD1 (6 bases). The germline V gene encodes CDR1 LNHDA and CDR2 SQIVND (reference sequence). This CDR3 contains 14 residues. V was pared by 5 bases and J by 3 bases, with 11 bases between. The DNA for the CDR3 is TGTGCCAGTAGTGGAATGGACAGCTACAATGAGCAGTTCTTC. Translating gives CASSGMDSYNEQFF.

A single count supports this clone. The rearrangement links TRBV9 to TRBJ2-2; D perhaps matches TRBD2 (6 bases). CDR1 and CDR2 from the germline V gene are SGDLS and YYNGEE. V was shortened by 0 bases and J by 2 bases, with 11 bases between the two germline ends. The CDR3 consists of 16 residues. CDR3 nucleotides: TGTGCCAGCAGCGTAGGGATTAGCGGAAACACCGGGGAGCTGTTTTTT. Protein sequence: CASSVGISGNTGELFF.

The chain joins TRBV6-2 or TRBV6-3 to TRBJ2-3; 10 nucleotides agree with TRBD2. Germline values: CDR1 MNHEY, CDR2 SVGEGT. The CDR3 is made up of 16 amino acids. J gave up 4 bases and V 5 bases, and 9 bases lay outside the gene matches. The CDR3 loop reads CASSKSGRALSDTQYF. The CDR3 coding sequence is TGTGCCAGCAGTAAGAGCGGGAGGGCCCTCTCAGATACGCAGTATTTT.

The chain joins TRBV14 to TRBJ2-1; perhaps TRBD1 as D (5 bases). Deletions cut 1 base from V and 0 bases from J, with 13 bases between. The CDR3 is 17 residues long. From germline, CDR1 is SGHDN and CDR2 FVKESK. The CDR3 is CASSQVGHVSSYNEQFF. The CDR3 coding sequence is TGTGCCAGCAGCCAAGTTGGACACGTTAGCTCCTACAATGAGCAGTTCTTC.

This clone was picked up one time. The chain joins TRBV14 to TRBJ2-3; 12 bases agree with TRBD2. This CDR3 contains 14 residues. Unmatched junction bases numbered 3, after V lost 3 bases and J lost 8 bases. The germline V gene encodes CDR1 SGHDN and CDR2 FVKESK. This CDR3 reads CASSHRTSGTTQYF. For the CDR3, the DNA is TGTGCCAGCAGCCACCGGACTAGCGGGACTACGCAGTATTTT.

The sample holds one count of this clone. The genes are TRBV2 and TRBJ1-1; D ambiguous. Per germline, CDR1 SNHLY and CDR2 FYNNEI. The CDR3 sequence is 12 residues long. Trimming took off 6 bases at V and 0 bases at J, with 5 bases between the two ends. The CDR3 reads CASRHMNTEAFF. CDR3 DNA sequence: TGTGCCAGCAGGCATATGAACACTGAAGCTTTCTTT.

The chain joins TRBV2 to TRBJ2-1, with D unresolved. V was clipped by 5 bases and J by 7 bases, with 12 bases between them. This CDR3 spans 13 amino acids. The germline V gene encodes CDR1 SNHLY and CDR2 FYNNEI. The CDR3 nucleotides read TGTGCCAGCAGTCCAGCTCTGGAAAATGAGCAGTTCTTC. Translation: CASSPALENEQFF.

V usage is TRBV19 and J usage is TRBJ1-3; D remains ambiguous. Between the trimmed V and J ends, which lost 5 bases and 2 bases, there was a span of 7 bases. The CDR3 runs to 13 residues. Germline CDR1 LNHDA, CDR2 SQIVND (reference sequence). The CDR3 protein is CASSLNPGNTIYF. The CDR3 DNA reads TGTGCCAGTAGTTTAAATCCTGGAAACACCATATATTTT.

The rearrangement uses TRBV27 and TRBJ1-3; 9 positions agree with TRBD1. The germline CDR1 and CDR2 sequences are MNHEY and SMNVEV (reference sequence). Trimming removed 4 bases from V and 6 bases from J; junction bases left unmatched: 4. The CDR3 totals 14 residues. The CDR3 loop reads CASSSGTGLNTIYF. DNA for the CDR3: TGTGCCAGCAGTTCCGGGACAGGGCTAAACACCATATATTTT.

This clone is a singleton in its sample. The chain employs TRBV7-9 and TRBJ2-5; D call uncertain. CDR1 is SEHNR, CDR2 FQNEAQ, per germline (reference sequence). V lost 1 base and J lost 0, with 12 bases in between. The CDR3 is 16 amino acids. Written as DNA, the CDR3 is TGTGCCAGCAGCTTAGTAGGGCTACCAAACCAAGAGACCCAGTACTTC. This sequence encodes CASSLVGLPNQETQYF.

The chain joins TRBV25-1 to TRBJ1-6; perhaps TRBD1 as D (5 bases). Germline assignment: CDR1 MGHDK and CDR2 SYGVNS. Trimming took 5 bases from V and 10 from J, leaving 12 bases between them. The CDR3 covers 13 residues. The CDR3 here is CASSPKGWSPLHF. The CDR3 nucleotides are TGTGCCAGCAGTCCCAAGGGGTGGTCACCCCTCCACTTT.

The CDR3 loop is CASSQAGTGNTEAFF. The CDR3 bases are TGCGCCAGCAGCCAAGCCGGAACAGGGAACACTGAAGCTTTCTTT. The chain recombines TRBV4-3 with TRBJ1-1; maybe TRBD1 (5 bases). Between the trimmed V and J ends, which lost 1 base and 1 base, there was a span of 10 bases. Per the germline V gene, CDR1 is LGHNA and CDR2 is YSLEER. The CDR3 totals 15 residues.